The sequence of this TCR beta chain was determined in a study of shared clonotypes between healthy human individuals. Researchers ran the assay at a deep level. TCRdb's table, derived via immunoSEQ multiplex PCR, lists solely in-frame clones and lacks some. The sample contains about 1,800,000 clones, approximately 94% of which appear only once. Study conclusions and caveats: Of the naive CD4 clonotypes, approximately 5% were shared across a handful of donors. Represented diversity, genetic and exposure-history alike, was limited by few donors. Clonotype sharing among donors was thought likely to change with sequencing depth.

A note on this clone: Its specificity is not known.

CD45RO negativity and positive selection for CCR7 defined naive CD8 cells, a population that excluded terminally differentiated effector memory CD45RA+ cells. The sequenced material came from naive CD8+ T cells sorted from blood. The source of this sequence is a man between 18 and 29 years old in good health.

This CDR3 is CASSLLLYQNPYNSPLHF. The CDR3 nucleotides read TGTGCCAGCAGCTTATTGCTCTACCAGAACCCCTATAATTCACCCCTCCACTTT. This sequence joins TRBV7-2 and TRBJ1-6; D gene uncertain. Trimming left V 2 bases short and J 2 bases short, with 16 bases between. The CDR3 is made up of 18 amino acids. Germline V gene sequence: CDR1 SGHTA, CDR2 FQGNSA. Supplemented by reference TRBV7-2 and TRBJ1-6, the full variable domain reads GAGVSQSPSNKVTEKGKDVELRCDPISGHTALYWYRQSLGQGLEFLIYFQGNSAPDKSGLPSDRFSAERTGGSVSTLTIQRTQQEDSAVYLCASSLLLYQNPYNSPLHFGNGTRLTVT.